This T cell receptor (beta chain) originates from a study of T cells after yellow fever vaccination. Study results and caveats: A faster peak, day 5 versus 15, was reached by the weaker secondary response. Clonotypes appearing in both CD4 and CD8 compartments existed, and their share was small. The bulk population could contribute abundant contaminating clonotypes to FACS-sorted repertoires. After the booster, over 95% of CD4 and more than 85% of CD8 primary-response clones were re-detected.

TCRdb processed the 5' RACE reads anew with MiXCR; each CDR3 protein has one entry. Counted here are around 100,000 distinct CDR3 sequences, 8.4% occurring once; the ten biggest clones make up roughly 25%. The table lists this clonotype with many counts. Its antigen remains unidentified. The sample in question was CD8+ T cells sorted from PBMCs, obtained 45 days after the yellow fever booster vaccination. This sequence was found in a young man who received the YFV17D yellow fever vaccine.

In DNA, the CDR3 is TGCGCCAGCAGCCAAGATAAAGGGTTCAACACTGAAGCTTTCTTT. It is translated as CASSQDKGFNTEAFF. The chain links TRBV4-3 to TRBJ1-1; no clear D. Germline CDR1 LGHNA, CDR2 YSLEER. V lost 0 bases to trimming and J lost 2 bases, with 10 bases between them. The CDR3 is made up of 15 amino acids.